This TCR beta chain stems from a study of beta chain features in type 1 diabetes. V was clipped by 8 bases and J by 5 bases, with 24 bases between them. The CDR3 length is 15 residues. Germline values: CDR1 SQVTM, CDR2 ANQGSEA. Overall study findings and caveats: Type 1 diabetes patients had fewer VDJ junction insertions and more deletions. It was possible that PCR favored shorter templates, equally so in patients and controls. Healthy donors had naive, central memory and Treg TCRB repertoires that appeared less similar than those seen among patients. Any HLA-type effect on TCRB rearrangement remained unresolved here. Researchers report that Type 1 diabetes patients had moderately but significantly shorter TCRB CDR3s across all four CD4+ subsets.

This clone was picked up a small number of times. As yet, its antigen is unknown. Expressed TCRB transcripts were sequenced after all isolated RNA was converted to cDNA. Profiling relied on immunoSEQ multiplex PCR, and the TCRdb table lists in-frame clones only, not all of them. This table holds under 850,000 clones, 13% found once. The receptor was isolated from a man between 18 and 29 years old with type 1 diabetes. This chain connects TRBV29-1 to TRBJ2-5, with D possibly called TRBD1 or TRBD2 (5 bases each). The sequencing input was naive CD4+ T cells from blood. As DNA, the CDR3 is TGCAGCTGTTCCGTCTCCCTGGGGGTGTCGGAGACCCAGTACTTC. This encodes CSCSVSLGVSETQYF. Full variable domain (outside the CDR3, taken from reference TRBV29-1 and TRBJ2-5): SAVISQKPSRDICQRGTSLTIQCQVDSQVTMMFWYRQQPGQSLTLIATANQGSEATYESGFVIDKFPISRPNLTFSTLTVSNMSPEDSSIYLCSCSVSLGVSETQYFGPGTRLLVL.